A single T cell receptor beta chain is shown here with its context. These data come from a study of response to subunit inactivated influenza vaccine. In TCRdb, the RT-PCR reads were re-called with MiXCR into one record per CDR3 protein. This table holds roughly 540,000 distinct CDR3 sequences, around 21% found once. Germline lookup yields CDR1 SGHTA and CDR2 FQGNSA. V shed 2 bases and J shed 8 bases, with 4 bases lying between them. CDR3 size: 11 residues. The same sample was also studied in work on T cells expressing NK-cell markers. That work states: Template switching by 5'RACE with UMIs generated the TCR beta cDNA. One of eight sequenced donors was HCMV-seronegative; the other seven were seropositive. An anti-gamma-delta TCR antibody restricted sorting to alpha-beta TCR T cells in several experiments.

This receptor was taken from a man aged 50 or older who received an inactivated influenza vaccine. Material: CD4+ T cells sorted from PBMCs, obtained roughly 12 days after vaccination. This chain joins TRBV7-2 and TRBJ2-1, with unresolved D. CDR3 DNA: TGTGCCAGCAGCTTATACCATGAGCAGTTCTTC. Encoded protein: CASSLYHEQFF.